This TCR beta chain emerged from a study of OX40 agonist ivuxolimab in advanced cancers. Regarding the complete study: Ivuxolimab, which targeted the costimulatory receptor OX40 (CD134), was an agonistic, fully human IgG2 monoclonal antibody. Peripheral TCRbeta sequencing was intended to test whether TCR sequence diversity was altered and clonal T-cell expansion was caused by ivuxolimab. Intravenous ivuxolimab was administered to patients every 2 weeks at six dose levels: 0.01, 0.1, 0.3, 1.5, 3 and 10 mg/kg. The paper describes the monotherapy dose-escalation part (N of about 52 patients) of the phase I trial of ivuxolimab. Prior anti-PD-1, anti-PD-L1 or anti-CTLA-4 therapy was permitted, and checkpoint inhibitors had been received by approximately 39% of dose-escalation patients. Of the approximately 50 dose-escalation patients, hepatocellular carcinoma was present in about 20, melanoma in around 15, renal cell carcinoma in 9 and head and neck cancer in 9. Partial responses occurred in three dose-escalation patients: two with cutaneous melanoma and one with hepatocellular carcinoma. The dose-escalation cohort was about 83% male with a mean age of around 62 years, ranging from about 23 to 85.

Patients with autoimmune disease history or receiving systemic immunosuppression were excluded from the trial. In every dose cohort, peripheral blood was drawn for TCR sequencing at baseline, cycle 4 day 1, and cycle 7 day 1. The samples were drawn from a first-in-human, open-label, multicenter phase I dose-escalation trial of ivuxolimab. Adults with locally advanced or metastatic melanoma, renal cell, hepatocellular, or head and neck squamous cell carcinoma were enrolled in the trial. Before TCR sequencing, CD4+ T cells and CD8+ T cells from peripheral blood were sorted into separate populations. For sequencing of the TCRbeta CDR3 region, genomic DNA was extracted from the sorted cells. TCRbeta CDR3 regions were sequenced using the immunoSEQ Assay. Not all clones reach the TCRdb copy of this immuneACCESS table, which keeps in-frame sequences only. Checked studies attribute under half of the gap to unresolved V genes and leave the rest unexplained. For this sample the table gives about 89,000 clones, of which roughly 90% were detected only once. Around 0.71% of the sample is taken by the ten largest.

In the case of this clone: No cognate antigen has been identified for it. No clone much larger than this one lies a single base away; base qualities are absent.

Broader findings and caveats from the paper: After ivuxolimab, more expanded clones were found on average in CD8+ T cells than in CD4+ T cells. The antigen specificity of the clonally expanded peripheral T cells was not determined. In partial responders in the 0.1-3.0 mg/kg groups, normalized peripheral clonal expansion was found to be among the lowest, especially among CD8+ T cells. Clonal expansion of both CD4+ and CD8+ blood T cells was observed from baseline to week 6 at doses 0.1 to 3.0 mg/kg. Low levels of normalized T-cell clonal expansion were also seen in some patients who did not respond.

CDR1 SGDLS and CDR2 YYNGEE are derived from the germline V gene. From its cysteine to its phenylalanine, the CDR3 spans 15 amino acids. The read is trimmed to its CDR3 DNA, 45 bases read in frame from base 1. Trimming removed 2 bases from V and 5 bases from J; the gene matches leave 6 bases unexplained. The V and J genes are TRBV9 and TRBJ1-2, with TRBD1 matching 10 junction bases. This sequence originates from an adult with an advanced solid tumor such as melanoma, head and neck, liver or kidney cancer. Sequences were derived from CD4+ or CD8+ T cells sorted from blood, sampled in a trial of the OX40 agonist ivuxolimab. The nucleotides are TGTGCCAGCAGCGTCTCCGGGACAGGGGTTTATGGCTACACCTTC. The translation is CASSVSGTGVYGYTF.